Included here is one T cell receptor (beta chain) sequence, with context. Which antigen it targets is not known. Base qualities were left out, and no much larger clone turns up one base away. The sample belongs to a study of cytomegalovirus exposure and HLA in healthy donors (dated by TCRdb to 2016 to 2017). Regarding the study in general: An earlier analysis of about 530 of the donors reported 276 Gb of sequence data and approximately 120 million unique TCR beta sequences obtained from around 180 million T cells. Across 300 to 400 genotyped donors of the cohort, an average of approximately 240,000 unique TCR beta nucleotide sequences per donor were sequenced, and roughly 17% of those sequences were non-productive. To predict cytomegalovirus infection status, the study brought together high-throughput TCR immunosequencing, statistical association of individual TCRs with disease status, and machine learning. HLA typing included class I and class II loci at four-digit resolution. The study aimed to test whether signatures of past pathogen exposure could be identified by cataloging public T cell receptors. In an earlier analysis of a few hundred of the donors, high-throughput TCR beta sequencing was used to judge whether each TCR beta V gene segment behaved as functional or pseudogenic. In a later genetic analysis, genome-wide SNP genotypes for about 55% of the roughly 700 donors were used, and that subset was treated as a discovery cohort. A separate validation cohort of roughly 130 different subjects was used in addition to the roughly 640-subject first cohort. A later analysis re-analyzed previously published TCR beta repertoires from 666 donors and added high-resolution HLA genotyping to study TCR occurrence patterns. A handful of DR-DQ haplotypes were treated as single units for association and clustering because of strong linkage in the cohort. Of the approximately 400 genotyped donors, about 80% fell in the genetic ancestry cluster associated with self-reported Caucasian donors. The number of donors typed differed by locus, with 629-630 for A, B, C, DRB1 and DQB1, 522 for DQA1, 600 to 610 for DPA1, and 400 to 490 for DPB1. In the later analysis, no new phenotypic data were used to find candidate immune exposures; instead, reliance was placed on TCR beta sequences and their occurrence across donors. Donor age, sex, ethnicity and CMV serostatus were compiled alongside the repertoire data. An early release that covered roughly 600 HLA-typed donors contained around 300 gigabases of sequencing data and tens of millions of unique TCR sequences. The study used immunosequencing to profile the T cell repertoires of some 600 subjects and linked those repertoires to cytomegalovirus serostatus. All discovery cohort repertoires had been generated using a single sequencing platform. Overall study outcomes, separate from this receptor: In an earlier analysis of 500 to 650 of the donors, most TCR beta V segments appeared in productive rearrangements about 90% or about 30% of the time, broadly matching IMGT annotations. A further reported finding was that TCR beta sequences accurately predicted the HLA-A and HLA-B alleles for most subjects in the first cohort. A later genetic analysis associated a missense DCLRE1C variant with V-gene and J-gene trimming of TCR beta chains, and an independent cohort replicated the association. In a later genetic analysis, fewer N-insertions in productive TCRs were reported among donors in an Asian-associated ancestry cluster than the approximately 710-donor mean. In a later analysis, several top co-occurrence clusters were reported to appear linked to parvovirus B19, influenza, CMV and Epstein-Barr virus. Because HLA typing was missing for some donors at each locus, association tests included only the typed subset. In vitro tests confirmed that a few of the cytomegalovirus-associated TCR beta chains recognize cytomegalovirus antigens. The study gave a list of roughly 150 TCR beta chains associated with cytomegalovirus. A cluster of highly shared sequence variants was judged likely to be a technical artifact of the sequencing pipeline. Linkage disequilibrium might explain the correlated functional status among segregating V segments, but an unknown experimental factor could not be excluded. When HLA alleles, especially DR and DQ, strongly co-occurred, TCR associations were difficult to assign to individual alleles. A later analysis found that HLA-associated TCR beta chains were more clonally expanded and had lower generation probabilities than equally common non-associated chains. In both the original and validation cohorts, the classifier was reported to diagnose cytomegalovirus status with high specificity and sensitivity. Some IMGT-functional V segments, including TRBV6-2 and TRBV6-3, could not be distinguished by the 87-base-pair reads and were therefore excluded. The cohort was sequenced for TCR beta chains only, and without alpha or paired-chain data the features that could be detected were limited. According to a later analysis, TCR association rates differed among HLA loci, with DRB1 alleles showing the most associated TCRs and HLA-C alleles showing the fewest. The only immune exposure information available for the cohort was CMV serostatus. Because counts were too low, under 20 rarely observed V segments, including chromosome 9 orphons, were left out of the earlier analysis of about 620 of the donors. In a later analysis, some 18,000 TCR beta sequences were associated with specific HLA alleles at a false discovery rate of 0.05. The authors suggested that the approach could potentially be extended to other disease states and immunological phenotypes. Most TCR sequences were observed very rarely across donors, whereas some public TCRs were present in many individuals. In a later analysis, most CMV-associated TCR beta chains were found to appear HLA-restricted, with HLA associations seemingly driven largely by CMV exposure. Presence/absence analyses assumed roughly uniform sequencing depth across donors, an assumption that may not hold.

Reading from cysteine to phenylalanine, the CDR3 counts 11 amino acids. Here the CDR3 DNA is all that survives: 33 bases in frame from base 1. V and J lose 6 bases and 7 bases, and a span of 9 bases separates them. The CDR1 and CDR2 encoded by the germline V gene are MDHEN and SYDVKM. The cohort comprised some 680 healthy bone marrow donors. At the time of sampling, all cohort members were nominally healthy, though unrecorded immune exposures were likely present. The donor tested CMV seropositive and was one of the 289 seropositive cohort members. A peripheral blood sample was provided by each donor, and peripheral blood mononuclear cells were used for TCR beta sequencing. The Qiagen DNeasy Blood Extraction Kit was used to extract genomic DNA from the blood cell samples. The protocol used for the library was the immunoSEQ multiplex PCR assay. For the multiplex PCR, a mixture combining 60 forward primers for TCR Vbeta segments and 13 reverse primers for TCR Jbeta segments was used. A multiplex PCR assay on genomic DNA amplified the CDR3 region of rearranged TCR beta genes. The amplified TCR beta libraries were sequenced on the Illumina HiSeq System as 87-base-pair reads. The authors' pipeline ran thus. A later analysis counted approximately 84 million unique TCR beta chains across the roughly 700 repertoires, and some 11 million of these chains were shared by at least two donors. A nearest-neighbor algorithm error-corrected the raw reads and collapsed the reads into unique sequences, merging closely related sequences to remove PCR and sequencing errors. CDR3 sequences were aligned to IMGT reference sequences to assign V, D and J gene segments. For a sequence to be retained, at least a six-nucleotide match to both a V gene segment and a J gene segment was required. Rearrangements were called productive when the CDR3 lacked stop codons and stayed in frame with V and J; all others were non-productive. CDR3 was defined by IMGT convention, running from the second conserved V-encoded cysteine to the conserved J-encoded phenylalanine. Sequences without an unambiguous match to a single V gene segment were excluded from the earlier analysis of a few hundred of the donors. An earlier analysis of 587 of the donors called V segments functional above 56.7% productive rearrangements and segregating when the between-donor standard deviation exceeded 5%. A statistical classification framework was built for diagnosing cytomegalovirus status from the catalog of TCR beta chain sequences. V and J gene assignment, in a later analysis, came from comparing TCR nucleotide sequences with IMGT/GENE-DB human TR gene sequences. A later analysis assigned CDR3 sequences and most-parsimonious VDJ recombination scenarios with the TCRdist pipeline. In a later analysis, every TCR beta chain was defined by the combination of its CDR3 amino acid sequence and its V-gene family, and reads without a unique V-gene family were dropped. To address suspected cross-contamination and a sequencing artifact, a later analysis removed 592 highly shared, low-generation-probability nucleotide sequences. For each public chain, a later analysis derived a clonal expansion index from normalized ranks of inferred template counts within each repertoire. In a later analysis, generation probabilities were computed using a VDJ recombination model fitted to out-of-frame rearrangements, and the results were checked against IGoR. Hypergeometric tests were used in a later analysis to score TCR-TCR, TCR-HLA and TCR-CMV co-occurrence, with a repertoire-size bias correction applied to the TCR pairs. To estimate false discovery rates, a later analysis permuted the HLA or CMV assignments 20 times. In a later analysis, co-occurring TCRs were grouped using DBSCAN, with TCRdist sequence similarity added in when clustering inside HLA-allele-positive subsets. Co-occurrence clustering excluded repertoires with fewer than 30,000 or more than 120,000 public chains, plus five with anomalous nucleotide sharing. Here the immuneACCESS table is served through TCRdb, limited to in-frame sequences with V and J called. Missing clones are a known gap in these copies; in checked studies unresolved V genes cover under half, and the rest lacks a known reason. D and trimming were read from the DNA, whereas the V and J calls and clone size are those reported in that table. This sample is represented by some 150,000 clones; 70% to 85% of them were singletons. 3.7% of the sample is taken by the ten largest.

Sequenced input: PBMCs. The TCR comes from a man aged 25 to 45 in good health and CMV-seropositive. This receptor chain uses TRBV28 and TRBJ1-2; the D gene is unclear. The encoded CDR3 is CASSSALGYTF. The bases read TGTGCCAGCAGCTCTGCGCTTGGCTACACCTTC.